Here is one TCR beta chain with its context. This record comes from a study of CD8 T cells in Susac syndrome. The CDR3 is 16 amino acids. Germline assignment: CDR1 KGHSH and CDR2 LQKENI. J lost 2 bases, V lost 6 bases, and 8 bases had no gene match. Stable or active relapsing-remitting multiple sclerosis, untreated and meeting revised McDonald criteria, defined the controls. In contrast to the negatively isolated CD8+ and CD4+ T cells, TEMRA cells were FACS-enriched. RNA, at roughly 0.5 to 1 ug, was reverse transcribed with random hexamers. Multiplex immunoSEQ PCR targeted 54 Vbeta and 13 Jbeta TCR beta segments. MiXCR was run by TCRdb on the immunoSEQ multiplex PCR reads, yielding one entry per CDR3 protein. The sample lists approximately 300,000 distinct CDR3 sequences, 85% seen once, with about 0.22% in the top ten.

This TCR was sampled from a human donor with multiple sclerosis. The genes are TRBV18 and TRBJ2-2, with 8 bases aligning to TRBD2. The sample was CD8+ T cells from PBMCs. The CDR3: CASSPPGLANTGELFF. As DNA, the CDR3 is TGTGCCAGCTCCCCCCCCGGACTAGCCAACACCGGGGAGCTGTTTTTT. Looking up the rest from reference TRBV18 and TRBJ2-2 gives the full variable domain: NAGVMQNPRHLVRRRGQEARLRCSPMKGHSHVYWYRQLPEEGLKFMVYLQKENIIDESGMPKERFSAEFPKEGPSILRIQQVVRGDSAAYFCASSPPGLANTGELFFGEGSRLTVL.